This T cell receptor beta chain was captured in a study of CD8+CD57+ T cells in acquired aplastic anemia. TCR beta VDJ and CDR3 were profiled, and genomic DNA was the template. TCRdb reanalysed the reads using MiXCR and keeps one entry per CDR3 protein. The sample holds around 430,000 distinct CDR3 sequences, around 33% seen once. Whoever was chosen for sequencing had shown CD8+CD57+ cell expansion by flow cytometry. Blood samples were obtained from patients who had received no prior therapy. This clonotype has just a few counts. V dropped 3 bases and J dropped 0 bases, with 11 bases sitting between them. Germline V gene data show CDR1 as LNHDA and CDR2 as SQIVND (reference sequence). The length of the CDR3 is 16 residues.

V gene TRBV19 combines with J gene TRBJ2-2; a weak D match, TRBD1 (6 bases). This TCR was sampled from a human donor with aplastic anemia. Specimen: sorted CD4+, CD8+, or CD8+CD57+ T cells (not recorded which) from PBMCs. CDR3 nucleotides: TGTGCCAGTAGTATGCGGGCAGGGGCGAACACCGGGGAGCTGTTTTTT. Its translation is CASSMRAGANTGELFF.